This TCR beta chain was recorded in a study of T cell responses to AZD1222 COVID-19 vaccine. General study findings and limits: Regions 160-218 and 743-854 dominated among vaccine-associated CD4 TCRs spanning spike. Donors were largely white British and mainly female; clonal diversity was possibly underestimated.

The CDR3 has 16 amino acids. The J segment lost 4 bases and the V segment lost 5 bases, leaving 13 bases of the junction unmatched. Germline CDR1 and CDR2: SGHDN and FVKESK. This clone occurred once. The antigen remains undetermined. Generated by immunoSEQ multiplex PCR, the TCRdb table keeps only in-frame clones and is missing some. In the table there are 90,000 to 130,000 clones, 94% of which are singletons. This chain links TRBV14 with TRBJ1-1, with TRBD1 matching 7 bases. The input for sequencing was peripheral blood, taken 28 days after the second AZD1222 dose. The TCR comes from an adult who received the AZD1222 COVID-19 vaccine. CDR3 nucleotides: TGTGCCAGCAGCAAGCTTAGGGGGCTTGAAGGCACTGAAGCTTTCTTT. This encodes CASSKLRGLEGTEAFF.